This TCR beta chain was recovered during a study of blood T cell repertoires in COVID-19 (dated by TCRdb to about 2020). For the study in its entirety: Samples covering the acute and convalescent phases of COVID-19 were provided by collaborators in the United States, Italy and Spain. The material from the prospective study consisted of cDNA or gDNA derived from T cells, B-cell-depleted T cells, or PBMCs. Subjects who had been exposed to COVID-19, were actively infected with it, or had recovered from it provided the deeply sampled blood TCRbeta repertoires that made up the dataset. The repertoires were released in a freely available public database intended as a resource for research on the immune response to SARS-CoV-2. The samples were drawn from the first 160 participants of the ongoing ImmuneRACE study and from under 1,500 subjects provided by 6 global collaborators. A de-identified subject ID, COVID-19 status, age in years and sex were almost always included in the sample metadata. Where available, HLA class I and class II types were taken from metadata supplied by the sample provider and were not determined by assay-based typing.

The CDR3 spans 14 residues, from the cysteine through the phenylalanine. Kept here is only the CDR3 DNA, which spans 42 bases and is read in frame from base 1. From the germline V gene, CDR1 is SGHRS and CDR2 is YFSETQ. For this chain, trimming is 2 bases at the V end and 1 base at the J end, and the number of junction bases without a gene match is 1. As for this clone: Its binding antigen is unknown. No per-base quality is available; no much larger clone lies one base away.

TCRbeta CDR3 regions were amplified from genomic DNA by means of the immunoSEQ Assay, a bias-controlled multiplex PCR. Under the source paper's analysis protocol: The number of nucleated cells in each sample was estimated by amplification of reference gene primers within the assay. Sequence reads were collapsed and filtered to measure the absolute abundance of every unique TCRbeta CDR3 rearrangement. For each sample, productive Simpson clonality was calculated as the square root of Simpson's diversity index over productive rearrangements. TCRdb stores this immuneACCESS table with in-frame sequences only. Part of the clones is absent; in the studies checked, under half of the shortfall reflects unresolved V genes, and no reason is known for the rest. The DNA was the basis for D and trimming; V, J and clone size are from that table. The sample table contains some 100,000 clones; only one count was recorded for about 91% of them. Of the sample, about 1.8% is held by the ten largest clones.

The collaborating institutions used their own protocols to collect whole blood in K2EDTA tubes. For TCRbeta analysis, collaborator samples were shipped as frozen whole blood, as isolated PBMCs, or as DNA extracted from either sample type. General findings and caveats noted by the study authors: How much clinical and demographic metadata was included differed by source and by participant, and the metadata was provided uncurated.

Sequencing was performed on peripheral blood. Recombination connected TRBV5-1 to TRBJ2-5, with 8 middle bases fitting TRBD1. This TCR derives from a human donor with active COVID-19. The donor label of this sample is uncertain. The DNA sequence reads TGCGCCAGCAGCTTAGGACAGGGCCAAGAGACCCAGTACTTC. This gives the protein CASSLGQGQETQYF.